A selection of T cell receptor beta chains follows, all from one sample in a study of blood T cell repertoires in COVID-19. Clones were sequenced by immunoSEQ multiplex PCR, and TCRdb holds only the in-frame ones, with some missing. Of under 350,000 clones listed, under 95% are singletons. Sequenced sample: PBMCs or T cells enriched from blood (not recorded which). The receptors stem from a man in his sixties who had recovered from COVID-19. The CDR3 runs from the conserved cysteine through the conserved F or W. The D gene is left open where the match is weak. The size field is filled for only some rows; it gives once, few, many or a size class.

D	V	size	J	CDR3	DNA
.	TRBV19	.	TRBJ1-1	CASSVPGGWITEAFF	TGTGCCAGTAGTGTCCCGGGGGGGTGGATAACTGAAGCTTTCTTT
TRBD2	TRBV18	.	TRBJ2-1	CASSPGGRNEQFF	TGTGCCAGCTCACCGGGGGGGAGGAATGAGCAGTTCTTC
.	TRBV21-1	few	TRBJ1-5	CASSTNRDDQPQHF	TGTGCCAGCAGCACCAACAGGGATGATCAGCCCCAGCATTTT
.	TRBV6-2/TRBV6-3	.	TRBJ2-3	CASSSPPDTQYF	TGTGCCAGCAGCTCCCCCCCGGATACGCAGTATTTT
TRBD2	TRBV7-2	.	TRBJ2-1	CASSDSGGRSYEQFF	TGTGCCAGCAGTGATAGCGGGGGGCGGTCGTATGAGCAGTTCTTC
.	TRBV19	.	TRBJ1-3	CASSEGRGNTIYF	TGTGCCAGCTCGGAGGGGCGAGGAAACACCATATATTTT
.	TRBV11-2	.	TRBJ2-1	CASSLDRLNEQFF	TGTGCCAGCAGCTTAGATCGGTTGAATGAGCAGTTCTTC
.	TRBV27	.	TRBJ2-2	CASSLGTGITTGELFF	TGTGCCAGCAGTTTAGGTACGGGTATCACCACCGGGGAGCTGTTTTTT
TRBD1	TRBV6-1	.	TRBJ1-5	CASSDDRGRGAGNQPQHF	TGTGCCAGCAGTGACGACAGGGGGCGGGGTGCAGGCAATCAGCCCCAGCATTTT
.	TRBV4-3	.	TRBJ1-6	CASSQDKAGSNSPLHF	TGCGCCAGCAGCCAAGATAAGGCAGGGTCGAATTCACCCCTCCACTTT
.	TRBV28	.	TRBJ2-3	CASSPPSDIPTPDTQYF	TGTGCCAGCAGTCCTCCCTCGGACATCCCGACCCCAGATACGCAGTATTTT
TRBD1	TRBV5-1	once	TRBJ2-7	CASSLAPDRTGEQYF	TGCGCCAGCAGCTTGGCACCGGACAGGACGGGCGAGCAGTACTTC
TRBD1	TRBV4-2	once	TRBJ1-1	CASSRLTGENTEAFF	TGTGCCAGCAGCCGCCTGACAGGGGAGAACACTGAAGCTTTCTTT
TRBD2	TRBV15	once	TRBJ2-5	CATSRDHVAGGSAETQYF	TGTGCCACCAGCAGAGATCATGTAGCGGGAGGCTCCGCGGAGACCCAGTACTTC
.	TRBV18	.	TRBJ2-3	CASSPDFTDTQYF	TGTGCCAGCTCACCCGACTTTACAGATACGCAGTATTTT
TRBD2	TRBV29-1	.	TRBJ2-1	CSVEAAGLAAGEQFF	TGCAGCGTTGAAGCAGCGGGACTAGCGGCTGGTGAGCAGTTCTTC
TRBD2	TRBV25-1	.	TRBJ2-2	CASSEGPGGRTGELFF	TGTGCCAGCAGTGAAGGCCCGGGAGGAAGAACCGGGGAGCTGTTTTTT
TRBD2	TRBV7-6	.	TRBJ2-3	CASSPSGRGADTQYF	TGTGCCAGCAGCCCTAGCGGGAGGGGGGCGGATACGCAGTATTTT
TRBD2	TRBV11-2	.	TRBJ2-2	CASRKGGRAGGHTGELFF	TGTGCCAGCAGGAAAGGTGGTCGAGCGGGGGGCCACACCGGGGAGCTGTTTTTT
.	TRBV4-2	.	TRBJ1-1	CASSQLTVLTPSGAFF	TGTGCCAGCAGCCAACTGACAGTTTTAACCCCAAGTGGAGCTTTCTTT
TRBD1	TRBV10-3	once	TRBJ1-1	CAIRYRGLGTEAFF	TGTGCCATTAGGTACAGGGGGCTTGGGACTGAAGCTTTCTTT
.	TRBV11-3	.	TRBJ2-1	CASNRLADNEQFF	TGTGCCAGCAACCGGCTAGCAGACAATGAGCAGTTCTTC
TRBD1	TRBV19	.	TRBJ1-3	CASTPSGQGGGNTIYF	TGTGCCAGTACCCCGAGTGGACAGGGGGGTGGAAACACCATATATTTT
TRBD2	TRBV7-6	.	TRBJ2-1	CASSLVSGRANNEQFF	TGTGCCAGCAGCTTAGTATCCGGGAGGGCCAACAATGAGCAGTTCTTC
.	TRBV5-1	.	TRBJ2-2	CASSLALNTGELFF	TGCGCCAGCAGCTTGGCTCTGAACACCGGGGAGCTGTTTTTT
.	TRBV6-5	.	TRBJ1-3	CASRPQQGNTIYF	TGTGCCAGCAGACCACAACAGGGCAACACCATATATTTT
.	TRBV2	many	TRBJ2-3	CASSPPFTDTQYF	TGTGCCAGCAGTCCTCCGTTCACAGATACGCAGTATTTT
TRBD2	TRBV7-3	.	TRBJ2-1	CASSSSGGAQFF	TGTGCCAGCAGCTCTAGCGGGGGGGCGCAGTTCTTC
.	TRBV11-2	.	TRBJ1-1	CASSLYPGTEAFF	TGTGCCAGCAGCTTATATCCCGGCACTGAAGCTTTCTTT
.	TRBV6-5	.	TRBJ2-7	CASSSNSYEQYF	TGTGCCAGCAGTTCCAACTCCTACGAGCAGTACTTC
.	TRBV18	.	TRBJ1-2	CASSPPSYGYTF	TGTGCCAGCTCACCTCCGTCTTATGGCTACACCTTC
.	TRBV10-3	.	TRBJ1-3	CAISESAGRGELNTIYF	TGTGCCATCAGTGAGTCGGCGGGACGGGGCGAGTTAAACACCATATATTTT
TRBD1	TRBV19	.	TRBJ2-1	CASRIPAGGEQFF	TGTGCCAGTAGGATCCCAGCAGGGGGCGAGCAGTTCTTC
TRBD2	TRBV29-1	.	TRBJ2-3	CSVELAGPDTQYF	TGCAGCGTTGAACTAGCGGGACCAGATACGCAGTATTTT
.	TRBV27	.	TRBJ1-6	CASSLRGSYNSPLHF	TGTGCCAGCAGTTTACGGGGGTCCTATAATTCACCCCTCCACTTT
.	TRBV20-1	.	TRBJ1-2	CSASLGQSGYTF	TGCAGTGCTAGTCTTGGGCAATCGGGCTACACCTTC
.	TRBV6-5	.	TRBJ1-6	CASSARRQNSPLHF	TGTGCCAGCAGCGCCAGGAGGCAAAATTCACCCCTCCACTTT
TRBD2	TRBV9	.	TRBJ2-7	CASSASGRLYEQYF	TGTGCCAGCAGCGCTAGCGGGAGACTTTACGAGCAGTACTTC
TRBD2	TRBV6-1	few	TRBJ2-7	CASSEAATSEVEQYF	TGTGCCAGCAGTGAAGCGGCGACTAGCGAGGTTGAGCAGTACTTC
TRBD1	TRBV5-1	.	TRBJ1-4	CASSWDSYNEKLFF	TGCGCCAGCAGCTGGGACAGCTATAATGAAAAACTGTTTTTT
.	TRBV5-8	.	TRBJ1-1	CASSLARAGTGRNTEAFF	TGTGCCAGCAGCTTGGCTCGGGCCGGCACAGGTCGGAACACTGAAGCTTTCTTT
.	TRBV3-1/TRBV3-2	.	TRBJ1-5	CASSQDSRVDQPQHF	TGTGCCAGCAGCCAAGATTCCAGGGTGGATCAGCCCCAGCATTTT
.	TRBV5-1	.	TRBJ1-5	CASSLTGSQPQHF	TGCGCCAGCAGCTTAACCGGGAGTCAGCCCCAGCATTTT
TRBD2	TRBV5-1	few	TRBJ2-1	CASSSPPGREGLQDEQFF	TGCGCCAGCAGCTCCCCCCCTGGGCGGGAGGGTTTGCAGGATGAGCAGTTCTTC
TRBD1	TRBV5-6	.	TRBJ1-1	CASSAWTGGQNTEAFF	TGTGCCAGCAGCGCCTGGACAGGGGGTCAGAACACTGAAGCTTTCTTT
.	TRBV11-3	.	TRBJ2-1	CASSLDRDTTEQFF	TGTGCCAGCAGCTTAGATAGGGACACCACCGAGCAGTTCTTC
TRBD1	TRBV11-3	.	TRBJ2-1	CASSHGQGEVEQFF	TGTGCCAGCAGCCACGGACAGGGTGAGGTTGAGCAGTTCTTC
.	TRBV5-1	.	TRBJ2-1	CASRIHLEGARANEQFF	TGCGCCAGCAGGATACATTTGGAGGGGGCGCGGGCCAATGAGCAGTTCTTC